This T cell receptor beta chain is drawn from a study of T cell responses to AZD1222 COVID-19 vaccine. Study results and caveats: A mostly white British donor set with more females was recruited, and clonal diversity was possibly underestimated.

TCRdb keeps only in-frame clones here, not all; method: immunoSEQ multiplex PCR. Of more than 85,000 clones in the sample, roughly nine tenths were seen once. CDR1 and CDR2 from the germline V gene are SEHNR and FQNEAQ (reference sequence). This CDR3 contains 14 residues. Trimming cost V 5 bases and J 4 bases; bases outside gene matches: 2. As regards this clone: Antigen: not known.

This clonotype was sampled from an adult who received the AZD1222 COVID-19 vaccine. Material: peripheral blood, obtained 28 days after the second AZD1222 dose. The genes are TRBV7-9 and TRBJ1-2; 12 bases line up with TRBD1. CDR3 region: CASSLGQGAYGYTF. As DNA, the CDR3 is TGTGCCAGCAGCCTGGGACAGGGGGCCTATGGCTACACCTTC.